The clone carrying this T cell receptor (beta chain) was detected a few times. Its antigen is unknown. This entry belongs to a study of response to subunit inactivated influenza vaccine. Whole-study findings and limits: Seasonal influenza vaccination, on each occasion, was suggested by the authors to recruit few new T cells.

TCRdb reprocessed the RT-PCR reads with MiXCR, giving one entry per CDR3 protein. The table shows around 750,000 distinct CDR3 sequences, with over 20% occurring only once. This TCR was recovered from a man aged 50 to 60 who received an inactivated influenza vaccine. The source material was PBMCs from blood, sampled roughly 5 days after vaccination.

CDR3 nucleotides: TGTGCCAGCAGCTTAGTGTCGGCTAGCGGGGGATCCACAGATACGCAGTATTTT. This codes for CASSLVSASGGSTDTQYF. The rearrangement joins TRBV11-2 to TRBJ2-3; TRBD2 aligns across 10 bases. Germline assignment: CDR1 SGHAT and CDR2 FQNNGV. Trimming took 1 base from V and 2 from J; bases not matched to a gene: 9. This CDR3 region has 18 residues.